This record looks at one TCR beta chain sequence and its context. This clonotype showed up just once. The target of this receptor is not known. Per-base quality was not reported, and no clone a single base away is much larger than it. A lone read is weak support. The CDR3 has 14 amino acids, counting the end cysteine and phenylalanine. The sequence is cut down to CDR3 DNA, 42 bases in frame from base 1. In the germline V gene, CDR1 corresponds to ENHRY and CDR2 to SYGVKD. A distance of 8 bases separates the germline ends of V and J, which lose 0 bases and 3 bases respectively. These data originate in a study of vaccination and CD4 T cells after COVID-19 (dated by TCRdb to the early 2020s). Study-level background: Six males and four females were included in the convalescent cohort, with two Hispanic individuals, seven Caucasians, two Asians and one multiracial person represented. Post-COVID blood samples from convalescent patients were collected a median of around 100 days after diagnosis, with a range of 35 to 161 days. Control cultures received a CEFX viral epitope pool as the positive control, an HIV-1 Nef peptide pool as the negative control, or no peptide. Post-vaccine blood samples were obtained a median of approximately 70 days after the second vaccine dose, with a range of roughly 14 to 241 days. In 10 COVID-19 convalescent patients and a few infection-naive healthy vaccine recipients, the spike-specific CD4+ TCR repertoire before mRNA vaccination was compared with the repertoire after mRNA vaccination. The cultures were stimulated with overlapping spike peptide pools from SARS-CoV-2 and from the common cold coronaviruses HCoV-NL63, HCoV-OC43 and HCoV-229E. Participants received two doses of either the Pfizer-BioNTech BNT162b2 vaccine (n=8) or the Moderna mRNA-1273 vaccine (n=2).

The library was generated by PCR. At the Johns Hopkins FTIC core, DNA from the cultured CD4+ T cells underwent TCR sequencing with the Oncomine TCR Beta short-read assay. The QIAamp micro DNA kit was used to extract genomic DNA from the cultured CD4+ T cells. The Oncomine TCR Beta libraries from cultured CD4+ T cells were pooled using unique dual indexes and then sequenced on an Illumina iSeq 100. From the authors' description of their analysis: Non-productive sequences were removed, and CDR3s not starting with C, not ending with F or W, or shorter than 7 amino acids were discarded. Antigen-specific clonotypes were identified with the MANAFEST web application by comparing peptide-stimulated wells with reference and other culture wells. An FDR below 0.05, an odds ratio above 5, and a productive frequency above 0.1% in at least two of three replicate wells were required for clones to be considered positive. A clonotype counted as cross-reactive if it showed significant expansion both in the SARS-CoV-2 spike wells and in at least one common cold coronavirus spike condition. CDR3 homology was assessed with Levenshtein distances (stringdist) and unrooted phylogenetic trees (ape) in R version 3.6.1. Using fastp trimming at Q25 and MiXCR clonotype assembly, TCRdb reanalyzed the public sequencing data and kept in-frame beta chains. Rows matching on CDR3 protein sequence are summarized as one entry with the most common DNA and genes. None of the V and J calls come from the authors' own analysis; TCRdb made them. The sample records about 12,000 distinct CDR3 sequences, about a third of which are singletons. Around 35% of the sample rests with the top ten.

What the research found in general, with its limitations: In convalescent patients, a median about 90% of post-vaccine SARS-CoV-2-reactive clones were detected only after vaccination, and vaccine-specific priming was suggested by this finding. Although the median number of SARS-CoV-2-reactive clonotypes went up from fewer than 25 after infection to 38 after vaccination, the increase was not significant. The study included relatively few convalescent patients and did not analyze early timepoints after natural infection. Nearly all vaccine-specific clones in convalescent patients (304 of 307) were mono-reactive for SARS-CoV-2 spike rather than cross-reactive with common cold coronaviruses.

Reading the label with the study, this specimen's treatment or condition is: approximately nine-day PBMC culture with coronavirus spike peptide pools or control peptides (ViraFEST assay). The ViraFEST assay, used in the study, expanded antigen-specific T cells with peptide pools and then identified the expanded clonotypes through TCR sequencing. The absence of prior SARS-CoV-2 infection in healthy vaccine recipients was confirmed by negative nucleocapsid antibody tests before and after vaccination. PBMCs were cultured at under 2.5 million per well in IMDM supplemented with approximately 5.4% human AB serum and about 10 IU/ml IL-2, with 9.5 to 10 ug/ml peptide pools added. On days 3 and 7, half of the culture medium was replaced with fresh IL-2-containing medium. Once the cells had been in culture for roughly 11 days, the EasySep CD4+ T cell isolation kit was used to isolate CD4+ T cells by negative selection. PBMCs were separated from whole blood using Ficoll-Paque Plus gradient centrifugation and then either used fresh or cryopreserved at -140C. In general, triplicate wells were set up for every culture condition.

The V and J segments used are TRBV10-3 and TRBJ1-1, with no confident D gene call. The input for sequencing was CD4+ T cells from blood, cultured in vitro, taken before SARS-CoV-2 vaccination. This sequence originates from a human donor who received a COVID-19 vaccine. For the CDR3, the sequence is CAISESGGYTEAFF. The DNA sequence is as follows: TGTGCCATCAGTGAGTCAGGAGGGTACACTGAAGCTTTCTTT.